The sequence of this T cell receptor beta chain was determined in a study of response to subunit inactivated influenza vaccine. TCRdb reprocessed the RT-PCR reads via MiXCR and lists one record per CDR3 protein. The sample holds hundreds of thousands of distinct CDR3 sequences; about 15% are singletons and the top ten take less than 4%. The CDR3 loop spans 15 amino acids. Per germline, CDR1 MGHRA and CDR2 YSYEKL. V lost 6 bases and J lost 1; bases outside the gene matches: 7. Whole-study results and caveats: Researchers suggested that each seasonal influenza vaccination recruits few new T cells.

There are a few counts of this clonotype. The target antigen is unknown. The receptor was isolated from a man between 45 and 75 years old who received an inactivated influenza vaccine. This specimen consisted of CD4+ T cells sorted from PBMCs, obtained roughly 24 months after vaccination. The chain uses TRBV4-1 and TRBJ2-5, with 8 bases matching TRBD2. The CDR3 reads CASRPGGAGQETQYF. CDR3 in DNA: TGCGCCAGCAGGCCCGGGGGGGCCGGCCAAGAGACCCAGTACTTC.